This is a list of T cell receptor beta chains from one sample in a study of blood T cell repertoires in COVID-19. The protocol was immunoSEQ multiplex PCR, while the TCRdb copy is restricted to in-frame clones and leaves out a portion. The table shows about 68,000 clones, with roughly four fifths occurring only once. Sequenced input: peripheral blood. These receptors all come from a man older than 75 with acute or convalescent COVID-19. The CDR3 runs from the conserved cysteine through the conserved F or W. The D gene is left open where the match is weak. A row's size may be missing; if present it is once, few, many or a size class.

TRBJ2-3,.,.,TRBV5-1,CASSLAEGDTQYF,TGCGCCAGCAGCTTGGCCGAGGGAGATACGCAGTATTTT
TRBJ1-5,.,.,TRBV6-2/TRBV6-3,CASSSDNSNQPQHF,TGTGCCAGCAGTTCAGATAATAGCAATCAGCCCCAGCATTTT
TRBJ1-2,.,.,TRBV6-6,CASSHLGGAAYGYTF,TGTGCCAGCAGTCATCTCGGGGGGGCTGCCTATGGCTACACCTTC
TRBJ1-2,.,.,TRBV4-1,CASSQPGHPSGYTF,TGCGCCAGCAGCCAACCGGGACACCCCTCCGGTTACACCTTC
TRBJ1-5,.,TRBD1,TRBV3-1/TRBV3-2,CASSPGQGYQPQHF,TGTGCCAGCAGCCCGGGACAGGGCTATCAGCCCCAGCATTTT
TRBJ2-2,.,TRBD1,TRBV15,CATSARVGTGGGTGELFF,TGTGCCACCAGCGCGCGGGTAGGGACAGGTGGTGGCACCGGGGAGCTGTTTTTT
TRBJ2-7,.,TRBD1,TRBV27,CASSTTTGKRNEQYF,TGTGCCAGCAGTACAACGACAGGGAAGCGCAACGAGCAGTACTTC
TRBJ2-2,.,.,TRBV15,CATSRNSPGTGELFF,TGTGCCACCAGCAGAAACAGCCCGGGGACCGGGGAGCTGTTTTTT
TRBJ1-1,.,.,TRBV10-2,CASTGNMNTEAFF,TGCGCCAGCACAGGAAATATGAACACTGAAGCTTTCTTT
TRBJ2-3,.,TRBD2,TRBV11-3,CASSLGLAGDADTQYF,TGTGCCAGCAGCTTAGGTCTAGCGGGAGACGCAGATACGCAGTATTTT
TRBJ1-2,.,TRBD1,TRBV12-3/TRBV12-4,CASTFEGQYGYTF,TGTGCCAGCACGTTTGAGGGACAGTATGGCTACACCTTC
TRBJ2-7,.,.,TRBV28,CASSLSRVEQYF,TGTGCCAGCAGTTTATCCAGGGTCGAGCAGTACTTC
TRBJ2-7,.,TRBD1,TRBV29-1,CSVDGTGNEQYF,TGCAGCGTTGATGGGACAGGGAACGAGCAGTACTTC
TRBJ2-1,.,TRBD2,TRBV3-1/TRBV3-2,CASSPQSGGACEQFF,TGTGCCAGCAGCCCCCAGTCGGGGGGGGCCTGTGAGCAGTTCTTC
TRBJ1-2,.,TRBD1,TRBV28,CASSLGTGVSPHGYTF,TGTGCCAGCAGTTTAGGAACAGGGGTCTCGCCCCATGGCTACACCTTC
TRBJ1-3,.,.,TRBV5-5,CASSRGSSGNTIYF,TGTGCCAGCAGCCGAGGAAGCTCTGGAAACACCATATATTTT
TRBJ1-5,.,.,TRBV16,CASSAAGGNQPQHF,TGTGCCAGCAGCGCCGCAGGGGGCAATCAGCCCCAGCATTTT
TRBJ2-1,.,.,TRBV18,CASSPRDLGTYVDEQFF,TGTGCCAGCTCACCACGAGATCTTGGGACTTACGTGGATGAGCAGTTCTTC
TRBJ1-4,.,TRBD1,TRBV7-2,CASSLGGQGAFSEKLFF,TGTGCCAGCAGCTTAGGGGGGCAGGGGGCATTTAGTGAAAAACTGTTTTTT
TRBJ1-1,.,.,TRBV5-1,CASSLEGTFANTEAFF,TGCGCCAGCAGCTTGGAGGGGACATTTGCTAACACTGAAGCTTTCTTT
TRBJ2-7,.,TRBD1,TRBV28,CASSLRYGTGSYEQYF,TGTGCCAGCAGTTTAAGGTATGGGACAGGGTCCTACGAGCAGTACTTC
TRBJ1-3,.,.,TRBV7-9,CASTDSSGNTIYF,TGTGCCAGCACGGACAGCTCTGGAAACACCATATATTTT
TRBJ1-5,.,.,TRBV28,CASSLFSQPQHF,TGTGCCAGCAGTTTATTCAGTCAGCCCCAGCATTTT
TRBJ1-1,.,TRBD1,TRBV2,CASSDRVGNTEAFF,TGTGCCAGCAGCGACAGGGTAGGGAACACTGAAGCTTTCTTT
TRBJ1-6,.,TRBD1,TRBV18,CASSPDRVDSPLHF,TGTGCCAGCTCACCGGACAGGGTCGATTCACCCCTCCACTTT
TRBJ2-2,.,TRBD1,TRBV7-3,CASSQTGGLSGELFF,TGTGCCAGCAGCCAGACAGGGGGTTTATCCGGGGAGCTGTTTTTT
TRBJ2-1,few,TRBD2,TRBV9,CASSAAGLAGDNEQFF,TGTGCCAGCAGCGCCGCGGGACTAGCGGGAGATAATGAGCAGTTCTTC
TRBJ2-3,.,TRBD1,TRBV7-9,CASSQTGPDTQYF,TGTGCCAGCAGCCAGACAGGGCCGGATACGCAGTATTTT
TRBJ1-3,.,.,TRBV28,CASSFRTRLTGSGNTIYF,TGTGCCAGCAGTTTCCGGACACGGCTTACAGGGTCTGGAAACACCATATATTTT
TRBJ2-1,.,TRBD1,TRBV9,CASSVADRAPPYNEQFF,TGTGCCAGCAGCGTAGCAGACAGGGCACCACCCTACAATGAGCAGTTCTTC
TRBJ2-5,few,.,TRBV2,CASSGESHVYQETQYF,TGTGCCAGCAGTGGGGAGTCTCACGTGTACCAAGAGACCCAGTACTTC
TRBJ2-7,.,.,TRBV3-1/TRBV3-2,CASSPNGDSYEQYF,TGTGCCAGCAGCCCTAACGGGGACTCCTACGAGCAGTACTTC
TRBJ1-5,.,.,TRBV28,CASTIGGGNSNQPQHF,TGTGCCAGCACCATTGGCGGGGGTAATAGCAATCAGCCCCAGCATTTT
TRBJ2-3,.,TRBD2,TRBV6-2/TRBV6-3,CASSSGLAGGRTDTQYF,TGTGCCAGCAGTTCGGGACTAGCGGGGGGGCGTACAGATACGCAGTATTTT
TRBJ2-7,few,TRBD1,TRBV6-2/TRBV6-3,CASSYSKIWARGSSYEQYF,TGTGCCAGCAGTTACTCGAAAATTTGGGCCAGGGGGAGCTCCTACGAGCAGTACTTC
TRBJ1-5,once,TRBD1,TRBV19,CASSQGQGPNQPQHF,TGTGCCAGTAGTCAAGGACAGGGCCCTAATCAGCCCCAGCATTTT
TRBJ2-7,.,TRBD2,TRBV11-2,CASSLGTSGRWRAYEQYF,TGTGCCAGCAGCTTGGGGACTAGCGGGAGATGGCGGGCCTACGAGCAGTACTTC
TRBJ1-6,.,.,TRBV7-3,CASSAERSLASPLHF,TGTGCCAGCAGCGCTGAGAGATCTCTTGCTTCACCCCTCCACTTT
TRBJ2-1,.,TRBD2,TRBV7-3,CASSSTSGAAYNEQFF,TGTGCCAGCAGCTCCACTAGCGGGGCGGCCTACAATGAGCAGTTCTTC
TRBJ2-5,.,.,TRBV6-1,CASSEMEDYQETQYF,TGTGCCAGCAGTGAAATGGAGGACTACCAAGAGACCCAGTACTTC
TRBJ1-2,.,TRBD1,TRBV7-2,CASSSQGAVWGYTF,TGTGCCAGCAGCTCACAGGGGGCGGTTTGGGGCTACACCTTC
TRBJ2-2,.,.,TRBV7-8,CASSLVQGGGELFF,TGTGCCAGCAGCTTAGTGCAGGGCGGAGGGGAGCTGTTTTTT
TRBJ1-3,.,.,TRBV28,CASSLGVGNTIYF,TGTGCCAGCAGCCTAGGTGTCGGGAACACCATATATTTT